The 22 T cell receptor beta chains presented below share a single source sample, sequenced in a study of T cell changes during pregnancy in multiple sclerosis. TCRdb keeps only in-frame clones here, not all; method: immunoSEQ multiplex PCR. The sample has 25,000 or so clones, roughly 90% seen once; the top ten hold roughly 0.99%. The specimen comprised CD4+ T cells from peripheral blood mononuclear cells, sampled in the first trimester of pregnancy. The receptor source for this set is a female donor in good health, enrolled as a control in a pregnancy study.

The chain employs TRBV23-1 and TRBJ1-5; D remains unclear. TRBV23-1 is an open reading frame whose function is uncertain. The CDR3 runs 13 residues. V lost 4 bases and J lost 6, with 10 bases in between. CDR3 residues: CASSREFRQPQHF. The CDR3, as DNA: TGCGCCAGCAGTCGGGAGTTTCGTCAGCCCCAGCATTTT.

This clone was counted between two and nine times. This rearrangement joins TRBV16 to TRBJ1-1, with a tentative D call TRBD1 (5 bases). From germline, CDR1 is KGHSY and CDR2 FQNENV. This CDR3 has 14 amino acids. Trimming stripped 4 bases from V and 1 base from J, with 10 bases between. CDR3 protein: CASSLRDSNTEAFF. CDR3 DNA sequence: TGTGCCAGCAGCCTCAGGGACTCGAACACTGAAGCTTTCTTT.

The V gene is TRBV30, the J gene TRBJ2-1, with TRBD2 matching 10 bases. V dropped 4 bases and J dropped 2; count of bases not matched to a gene: 11. The CDR3 is 17 residues long. The germline gives CDR1 GTSNPN, CDR2 SVGIG (reference sequence). The CDR3 nucleotides are TGTGCCTGGACTGGGGGAAATCTAGCGGGAGCCTACAATGAGCAGTTCTTC. This sequence encodes CAWTGGNLAGAYNEQFF.

This chain links TRBV19 with TRBJ1-1, with D unclear. The CDR3 has 15 amino acids. V lost 7 bases, J lost 4 bases, and 19 bases lay in between. Germline values: CDR1 LNHDA, CDR2 SQIVND (reference sequence). The CDR3 DNA reads as TGTGCCAGTACCCTGGGGAGGGTGGGAAGCACTGAAGCTTTCTTT. This encodes CASTLGRVGSTEAFF.

The chain uses TRBV5-6 and TRBJ2-7, with TRBD2 identical over 10 bases. After removal of 4 bases from V and 3 bases from J, the junction contained 7 bases not matched to a gene. Germline CDR1 SGHDT, CDR2 YYEEEE. This CDR3 has 15 residues. CDR3 amino acids: CASSVLAGVSYEQYF. For the CDR3, the DNA is TGTGCCAGCAGCGTCCTAGCGGGAGTGAGCTACGAGCAGTACTTC.

The chain carries TRBV6-5 and TRBJ2-5, with D uncertain. This CDR3 is built from 12 residues. Germline V lookup: CDR1 MNHEY, CDR2 SVGAGI. Trimming removed 5 bases at V and 2 bases at J, with 6 bases between. The CDR3 is CASSPPQETQYF. The CDR3 coding sequence is TGTGCCAGCAGTCCCCCTCAAGAGACCCAGTACTTC.

The chain carries TRBV5-1 and TRBJ2-3; 10 positions agree with TRBD2. The CDR3 sequence is 15 residues long. Germline-derived CDR1 and CDR2 are SGHRS and YFSETQ. With V trimmed by 4 bases and J by 7 bases, 9 bases remained unmatched. Here the CDR3 reads CASSPGASGSHTQYF. The CDR3 DNA reads TGCGCCAGCAGCCCGGGGGCTAGCGGGAGTCATACGCAGTATTTT.

V is TRBV28 and J is TRBJ1-6, with 10 bases identical to TRBD1. CDR1 and CDR2 (germline): MDHEN, SYDVKM. This CDR3 has 15 amino acids. Germline trimming cut 7 bases from V and 10 bases from J; bases unmatched to any gene: 10. The CDR3 protein is CASNTPGQGWSPLHF. The CDR3 nucleotides read TGTGCCAGCAATACACCGGGACAGGGGTGGTCACCCCTCCACTTT.

The chain uses TRBV15 and TRBJ1-1; 9 nucleotides line up with TRBD1. The germline gives CDR1 LNHNV, CDR2 YYDKDF (reference sequence). The CDR3 consists of 14 residues. Trimming removed 4 bases from V and 1 base from J; junction bases left unmatched: 1. CDR3 sequence reads: CATSTGQGNTEAFF. CDR3 sequence (DNA): TGTGCCACCAGCACGGGACAGGGGAACACTGAAGCTTTCTTT. Based on the CDR3 plus reference TRBV15 and TRBJ1-1, the full variable domain is DAMVIQNPRYQVTQFGKPVTLSCSQTLNHNVMYWYQQKSSQAPKLLFHYYDKDFNNEADTPDNFQSRRPNTSFCFLDIRSPGLGDTAMYLCATSTGQGNTEAFFGQGTRLTVV.

The chain recombines TRBV11-1 with TRBJ2-7; the D gene is possibly TRBD1 (6 bases). The V end lost 9 bases, the J end lost 4 bases, and 10 bases lay between the germline ends. This CDR3 is 11 amino acids long. CDR1 SGHAT and CDR2 FQDESV come from the germline V gene (reference sequence). In nucleotides, the CDR3 is TGTGCCAGTTCAGACAGGTACGAGCAGTACTTC. Its translation: CASSDRYEQYF.

The J gene is TRBJ2-7, the V gene TRBV5-1; 16 nucleotides match TRBD2. Germline assignment: CDR1 SGHRS and CDR2 YFSETQ. This CDR3 contains 17 residues. J gave up 0 bases and V 5 bases, and 5 bases lay outside the gene matches. CDR3: CASRSGLAGGSSYEQYF. In DNA, the CDR3 is TGCGCCAGCAGGTCGGGACTAGCGGGAGGGAGCTCCTACGAGCAGTACTTC.

This clone showed up just once. The chain recombines TRBV5-4 with TRBJ2-7, with D possibly being TRBD2 (5 bases). Trimming removed 4 bases at V and 0 bases at J, with 14 bases between. The V gene's germline CDR1 is SGHNT and CDR2 YYREEE (reference sequence). The CDR3 has 15 amino acids. The CDR3 DNA reads as TGTGCCAGCAGCAAACCGGGAAGTTACTCCTACGAGCAGTACTTC. Protein product: CASSKPGSYSYEQYF.

The genes are TRBV6-5 and TRBJ2-7; 9 bases line up with TRBD1. Unmatched junction bases numbered 3, after V lost 6 bases and J lost 3 bases. This CDR3 is 13 amino acids long. Germline CDR1 MNHEY, CDR2 SVGAGI. CDR3 DNA sequence: TGTGCCAGCAGCAAGACAGGGGGCTACGAGCAGTACTTC. Its translation is CASSKTGGYEQYF.

The rearrangement uses TRBV2 and TRBJ1-5; 9 positions match TRBD1. Germline loops: CDR1 SNHLY, CDR2 FYNNEI. With 6 bases clipped from V and 2 bases from J, the junction kept 8 bases outside the gene matches. The CDR3 is made up of 16 amino acids. The CDR3: CASSGQGPRRNQPQHF. CDR3 coding DNA: TGTGCCAGCAGCGGACAGGGGCCGCGCCGCAATCAGCCCCAGCATTTT.

This clone was seen only a few times. This chain joins TRBV29-1 and TRBJ1-2; D is unresolved. V shed 3 bases and J shed 1 base, with 6 bases lying between them. Germline V gene sequence: CDR1 SQVTM, CDR2 ANQGSEA. The CDR3 has 12 amino acids. The CDR3, as DNA: TGCAGCGTTGAGGCAAGTAACTATGGCTACACCTTC. Its protein product is CSVEASNYGYTF. Filled out from reference TRBV29-1 and TRBJ1-2, the complete variable domain reads SAVISQKPSRDICQRGTSLTIQCQVDSQVTMMFWYRQQPGQSLTLIATANQGSEATYESGFVIDKFPISRPNLTFSTLTVSNMSPEDSSIYLCSVEASNYGYTFGSGTRLTVV.

This clone was seen only once. The genes are TRBV6-4 and TRBJ2-1; tentative D call: TRBD1 (6 bases). The germline V gene encodes CDR1 MRHNA and CDR2 SNTAGT. Trimming took off 2 bases at V and 4 bases at J, with 12 bases between the two ends. The CDR3 sequence is 15 residues long. The CDR3, as DNA: TGTGCCAGCAGTGACGAGACAGGAACTTACAATGAGCAGTTCTTC. Protein sequence: CASSDETGTYNEQFF.

The rearrangement uses TRBV15 and TRBJ2-6; maybe TRBD1 (6 bases). Germline V gene sequence: CDR1 LNHNV, CDR2 YYDKDF (reference sequence). The CDR3 has 16 amino acids. V was cut by 3 bases and J by 2 bases, with 11 bases left in between. The CDR3 nucleotides are TGTGCCACCAGCAGTCGCCAGGGGCCTGGGGCCAACGTCCTGACTTTC. It translates to CATSSRQGPGANVLTF.

The V call is TRBV6-5, the J call TRBJ1-1; a possible D gene is TRBD1 (5 bases). This CDR3 spans 12 amino acids. Trimming removed 5 bases at V and 1 base at J, with 5 bases between. Germline V gene sequence: CDR1 MNHEY, CDR2 SVGAGI. The CDR3, as DNA: TGTGCCAGCAGTAGGGGGAACACTGAAGCTTTCTTT. Translation gives CASSRGNTEAFF.

The chain employs TRBV7-9 and TRBJ1-2; 7 bases are a match to TRBD1. Germline lookup yields CDR1 SEHNR and CDR2 FQNEAQ (reference sequence). The V gene end was trimmed by 6 bases and the J gene end by 0 bases; junction bases not matched to a gene: 7. This CDR3 comprises 15 residues. DNA of the CDR3: TGTGCCAGCAGTTCATCAGGGGGAGCTAACTATGGCTACACCTTC. Its translation: CASSSSGGANYGYTF.

The V and J genes are TRBV5-1 and TRBJ2-3; weak D call: TRBD1 (5 bases). The CDR3 length is 15 residues. V lost 4 bases, J lost 3 bases, and 15 bases lay in between. Germline V lookup: CDR1 SGHRS, CDR2 YFSETQ. The CDR3 here is CASSVGAVRTDTQYF. The CDR3 coding sequence is TGCGCCAGCAGCGTAGGGGCAGTGAGGACAGATACGCAGTATTTT.

V and J are TRBV10-2 and TRBJ1-5; D might be TRBD1 (6 bases). CDR1 and CDR2 (germline): WSHSY, SAAADI. The V and J ends lost 3 bases and 3 bases respectively, with 9 bases between them. The CDR3 extends over 14 amino acids. Here the CDR3 DNA reads TGCGCCAGCAGTGAAACAGGGAACAATCAGCCCCAGCATTTT. Translated: CASSETGNNQPQHF.

The chain joins TRBV5-1 to TRBJ2-7; 8 bases are a match to TRBD2. The CDR3 totals 16 residues. The ends lost 4 bases at V and 0 bases at J; junction bases unmatched: 9. Germline loops: CDR1 SGHRS, CDR2 YFSETQ. CDR3 residues: CASSLGLADVSYEQYF. CDR3 sequence (DNA): TGCGCCAGCAGCCTTGGACTAGCCGATGTCTCCTACGAGCAGTACTTC.